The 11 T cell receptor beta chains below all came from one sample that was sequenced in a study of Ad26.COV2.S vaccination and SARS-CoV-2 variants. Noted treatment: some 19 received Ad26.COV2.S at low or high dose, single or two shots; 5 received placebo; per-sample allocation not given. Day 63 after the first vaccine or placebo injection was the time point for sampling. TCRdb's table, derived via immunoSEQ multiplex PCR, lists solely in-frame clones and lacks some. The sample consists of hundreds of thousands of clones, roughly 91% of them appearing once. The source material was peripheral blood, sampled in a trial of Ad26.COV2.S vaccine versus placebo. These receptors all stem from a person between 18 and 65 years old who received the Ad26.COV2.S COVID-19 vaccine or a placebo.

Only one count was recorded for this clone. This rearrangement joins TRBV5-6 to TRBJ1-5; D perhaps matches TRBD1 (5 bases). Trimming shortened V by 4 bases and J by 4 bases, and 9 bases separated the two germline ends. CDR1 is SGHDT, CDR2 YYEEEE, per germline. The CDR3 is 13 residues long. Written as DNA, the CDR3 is TGTGCCAGCAGCGGGGCAGGTAATCAGCCCCAGCATTTT. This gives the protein CASSGAGNQPQHF.

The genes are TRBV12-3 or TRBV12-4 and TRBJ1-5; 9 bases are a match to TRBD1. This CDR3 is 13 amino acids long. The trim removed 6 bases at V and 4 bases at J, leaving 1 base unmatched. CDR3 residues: CASRGTGNQPQHF. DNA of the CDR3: TGTGCCAGCAGGGGGACAGGGAATCAGCCCCAGCATTTT.

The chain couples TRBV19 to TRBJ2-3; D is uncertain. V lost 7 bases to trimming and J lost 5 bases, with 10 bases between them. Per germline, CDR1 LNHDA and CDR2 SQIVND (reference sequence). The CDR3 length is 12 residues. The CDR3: CASNNLGDTQYF. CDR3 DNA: TGTGCCAGTAATAACCTGGGAGATACGCAGTATTTT.

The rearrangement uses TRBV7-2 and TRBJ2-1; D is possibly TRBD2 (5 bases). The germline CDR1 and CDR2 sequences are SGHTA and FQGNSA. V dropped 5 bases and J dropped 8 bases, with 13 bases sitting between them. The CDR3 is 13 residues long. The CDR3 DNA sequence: TGTGCCAGCAGCCTTAGGTCCGGGGATGAGCAGTTCTTC. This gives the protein CASSLRSGDEQFF.

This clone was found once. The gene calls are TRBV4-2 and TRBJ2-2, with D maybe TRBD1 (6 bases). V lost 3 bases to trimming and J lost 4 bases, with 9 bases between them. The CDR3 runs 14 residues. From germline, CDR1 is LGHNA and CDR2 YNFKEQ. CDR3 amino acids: CASSQDSITGELFF. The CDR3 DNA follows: TGTGCCAGCAGCCAGGACAGCATCACCGGGGAGCTGTTTTTT.

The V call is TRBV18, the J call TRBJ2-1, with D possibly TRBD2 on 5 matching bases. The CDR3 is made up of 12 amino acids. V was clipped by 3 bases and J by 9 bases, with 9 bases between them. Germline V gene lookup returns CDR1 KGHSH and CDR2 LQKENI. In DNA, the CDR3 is TGTGCCAGCTCACCTCGAGGAGGTGAGCAGTTCTTC. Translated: CASSPRGGEQFF.

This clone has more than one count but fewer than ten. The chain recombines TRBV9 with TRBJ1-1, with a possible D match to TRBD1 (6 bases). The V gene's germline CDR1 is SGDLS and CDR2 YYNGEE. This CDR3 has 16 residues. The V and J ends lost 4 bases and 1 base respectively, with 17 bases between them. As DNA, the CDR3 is TGTGCCAGCAGCAAATCAGGGGTTTCGGGGAACACTGAAGCTTTCTTT. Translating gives CASSKSGVSGNTEAFF.

Here the CDR3 DNA reads TGTGCCAGCAGCAGCGGGACTAGCGGGGGCGAGGTGGAGTATTTT. It translates to CASSSGTSGGEVEYF. The gene calls are TRBV5-5 and TRBJ2-3; the match to TRBD2 covers 14 bases. Trimming at V came to 4 bases and at J to 13 bases, leaving 11 bases not matched to a gene. The length of the CDR3 is 15 residues. From germline, CDR1 is SGHKS and CDR2 YYEKEE (reference sequence).

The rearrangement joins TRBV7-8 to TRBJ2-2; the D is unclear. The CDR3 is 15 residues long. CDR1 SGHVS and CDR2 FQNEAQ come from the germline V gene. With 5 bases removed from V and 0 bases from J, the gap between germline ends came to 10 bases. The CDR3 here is CASSLSTANTGELFF. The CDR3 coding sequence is TGTGCCAGCAGCCTGTCGACGGCGAACACCGGGGAGCTGTTTTTT.

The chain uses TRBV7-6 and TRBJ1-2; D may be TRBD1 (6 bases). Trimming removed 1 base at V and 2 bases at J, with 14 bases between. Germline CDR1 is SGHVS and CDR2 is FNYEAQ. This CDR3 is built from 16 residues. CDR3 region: CASSLVSTGGNYGYTF. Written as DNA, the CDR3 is TGTGCCAGCAGCTTAGTGTCGACAGGAGGGAACTATGGCTACACCTTC.

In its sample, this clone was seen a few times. The CDR3 DNA is TGTGCCAGTACGAAGGGGGTATCGGACGAGCAGTACTTC. Protein: CASTKGVSDEQYF. The rearrangement joins TRBV12-3 or TRBV12-4 to TRBJ2-7, with D tentatively TRBD1 (6 bases). The V and J ends lost 9 bases and 5 bases respectively, with 17 bases between them. The CDR3 is 13 residues long.